The 5 T cell receptor beta chains given below trace back to one sample, sequenced in a study of shared clonotypes between healthy human individuals. The table came from immunoSEQ multiplex PCR; TCRdb's copy has only in-frame clones and leaves some out. The sample yields more than 1.2 million clones, approximately 98.5% seen once. Sequences were obtained from naive CD4+ T cells sorted from blood. Subset reported: CD45RA+ positively selected. Receptors were obtained from a man aged 25 to 45 in good health.

The chain carries TRBV10-3 and TRBJ2-7; TRBD1 matches at 8 bases. Germline lookup yields CDR1 ENHRY and CDR2 SYGVKD. This CDR3 has 13 residues. With V trimmed by 3 bases and J by 6 bases, 4 bases remained unmatched. CDR3 sequence (DNA): TGTGCCATCAGTGAACAGGGGGTTGGCGAGCAGTACTTC. Residues: CAISEQGVGEQYF.

The rearrangement joins TRBV7-2 to TRBJ2-3, with a tentative D call TRBD2 (7 bases). Trimming pared 5 bases from V and 5 bases from J, leaving 17 bases between. The CDR3 runs to 15 residues. Germline V lookup: CDR1 SGHTA, CDR2 FQGNSA. CDR3 residues: CASSLSRGLGDTQYF. The CDR3 nucleotides are TGTGCCAGCAGCCTCTCGCGGGGGCTGGGAGATACGCAGTATTTT. Complete variable domain (other parts from reference TRBV7-2 and TRBJ2-3): GAGVSQSPSNKVTEKGKDVELRCDPISGHTALYWYRQSLGQGLEFLIYFQGNSAPDKSGLPSDRFSAERTGGSVSTLTIQRTQQEDSAVYLCASSLSRGLGDTQYFGPGTRLTVL.

This chain links TRBV30 with TRBJ1-2, with TRBD1 matching over 7 bases. There are 14 residues in the CDR3. The V gene's germline CDR1 is GTSNPN and CDR2 SVGIG (reference sequence). V lost 4 bases to trimming and J lost 1 base; unmatched junction nucleotides: 6. The CDR3 region is CAWKQGPHNYGYTF. The CDR3 region has the DNA TGTGCCTGGAAACAGGGGCCGCATAACTATGGCTACACCTTC.

For this clone: This same CDR3 is encoded by further DNA sequences in the sample. The gene calls are TRBV29-1 and TRBJ2-5, with a tentative D call TRBD1 (5 bases). Germline values: CDR1 SQVTM, CDR2 ANQGSEA. The CDR3 sequence is 11 residues long. Trimming cost V 7 bases and J 2 bases, with 8 bases left between them. The CDR3 DNA sequence: TGCAGCGCCCGACAGCAAGAGACCCAGTACTTC. Residues: CSARQQETQYF.

The CDR3 bases are TGTGCCAGCAGTGTAAACCGGGACACGGCCTTGTTTCAGTACTTC. Its translation: CASSVNRDTALFQYF. V is TRBV6-1 and J is TRBJ2-4; D may be TRBD1 (6 bases). The ends were cut back, 4 bases at V and 11 bases at J, with 21 bases in the middle. This CDR3 region has 15 residues. CDR1 MNHNS and CDR2 SASEGT come from the germline V gene.